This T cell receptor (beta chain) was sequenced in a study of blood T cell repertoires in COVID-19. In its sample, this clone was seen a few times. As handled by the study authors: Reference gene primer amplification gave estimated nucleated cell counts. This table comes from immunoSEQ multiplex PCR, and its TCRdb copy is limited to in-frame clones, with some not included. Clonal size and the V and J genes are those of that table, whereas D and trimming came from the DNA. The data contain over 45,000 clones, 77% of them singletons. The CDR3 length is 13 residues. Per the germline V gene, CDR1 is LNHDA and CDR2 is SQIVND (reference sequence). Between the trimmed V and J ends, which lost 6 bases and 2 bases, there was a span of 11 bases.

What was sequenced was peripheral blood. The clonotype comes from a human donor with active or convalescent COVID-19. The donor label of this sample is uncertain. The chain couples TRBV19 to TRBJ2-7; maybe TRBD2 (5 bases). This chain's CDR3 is CASRKGVTYEQYF. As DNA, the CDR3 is TGTGCCAGTAGGAAGGGAGTGACCTACGAGCAGTACTTC.